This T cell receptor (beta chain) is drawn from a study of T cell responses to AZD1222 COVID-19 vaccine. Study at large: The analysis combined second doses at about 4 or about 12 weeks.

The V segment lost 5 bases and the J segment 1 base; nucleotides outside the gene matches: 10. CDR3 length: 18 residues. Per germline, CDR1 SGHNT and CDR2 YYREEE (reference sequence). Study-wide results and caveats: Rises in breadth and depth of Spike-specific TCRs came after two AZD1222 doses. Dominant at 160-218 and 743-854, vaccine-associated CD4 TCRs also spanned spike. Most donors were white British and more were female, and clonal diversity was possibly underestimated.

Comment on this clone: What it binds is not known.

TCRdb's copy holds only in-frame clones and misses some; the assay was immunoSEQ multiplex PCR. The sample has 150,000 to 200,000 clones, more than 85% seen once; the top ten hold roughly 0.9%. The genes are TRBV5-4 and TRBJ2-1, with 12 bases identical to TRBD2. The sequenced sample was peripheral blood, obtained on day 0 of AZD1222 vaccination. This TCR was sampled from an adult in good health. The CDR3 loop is CASSYATSGGPSYNEQFF. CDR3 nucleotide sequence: TGTGCCAGCAGTTATGCCACTAGCGGGGGGCCTTCCTACAATGAGCAGTTCTTC.